This entry lists 7 T cell receptor beta chains sequenced from one sample in a study of cytomegalovirus exposure and HLA in healthy donors. PCR was performed using 60 Vbeta and 13 Jbeta primers. Repertoires were generated with immunoSEQ multiplex PCR, while TCRdb's copy carries only in-frame clones and drops some. The profile covers about 120,000 clones, with roughly 73% appearing a single time and roughly 0.87% taken by the ten largest. Specimen: PBMCs. These receptors all come from a woman between 25 and 40 years old in good health and CMV-seronegative.

The chain recombines TRBV7-9 with TRBJ1-2; 7 nucleotides line up with TRBD1. The germline gives CDR1 SEHNR, CDR2 FQNEAQ (reference sequence). Germline trimming cut 5 bases from V and 6 bases from J; bases unmatched to any gene: 9. CDR3 length: 14 residues. The CDR3 protein is CASSPQTGRDGYTF. DNA of the CDR3: TGTGCCAGCAGCCCACAGACAGGGAGAGATGGCTACACCTTC.

There are a few counts of this clone. The genes are TRBV9 and TRBJ1-1; possibly TRBD1 for D (6 bases). This CDR3 is built from 14 residues. V gave up 2 bases and J gave up 5 bases, with 13 bases separating them. Germline CDR1 SGDLS, CDR2 YYNGEE. CDR3 bases: TGTGCCAGCAGCGTGGCGGGGGCAAGGACTGAAGCTTTCTTT. It yields the protein CASSVAGARTEAFF.

The chain recombines TRBV19 with TRBJ2-1, with D tentatively TRBD2 (5 bases). This CDR3 is 15 amino acids long. With 1 base removed from V and 6 bases from J, the gap between germline ends came to 13 bases. The germline CDR1 and CDR2 sequences are LNHDA and SQIVND (reference sequence). CDR3 region: CASSIGGGWVNEQFF. DNA for the CDR3: TGTGCCAGTAGTATAGGAGGAGGTTGGGTCAATGAGCAGTTCTTC.

V and J are TRBV27 and TRBJ1-2; D is unclear. The ends were cut back, 5 bases at V and 8 bases at J, with 15 bases in the middle. The CDR3 loop spans 13 amino acids. CDR1 MNHEY and CDR2 SMNVEV come from the germline V gene (reference sequence). The CDR3 spells CASSPYPTVGYTF. CDR3 coding DNA: TGTGCCAGCAGTCCTTACCCCACGGTCGGCTACACCTTC.

In its sample, this clone was seen a few times. The chain carries TRBV6-6 and TRBJ2-7; no clear D gene. The V end lost 6 bases, the J end lost 2 bases, and 5 bases lay between the germline ends. Germline values: CDR1 MNHNY, CDR2 SVGAGI (reference sequence). This CDR3 comprises 11 residues. CDR3 sequence reads: CASRFTYEQYF. The CDR3 DNA is TGTGCCAGCAGGTTTACCTACGAGCAGTACTTC.

The chain recombines TRBV2 with TRBJ2-2, with D possibly TRBD2 on 5 matching bases. Germline assignment: CDR1 SNHLY and CDR2 FYNNEI. V was cut by 5 bases and J by 8 bases, with 18 bases left in between. CDR3 length: 15 amino acids. The CDR3 DNA sequence: TGTGCCAGCAGTCCGAGGGCGCGCAATACTGGGGAGCTGTTTTTT. Its protein is CASSPRARNTGELFF.

This chain joins TRBV6-6 and TRBJ2-5; 15 bases match TRBD2. Trimming took 6 bases from V and 5 from J; bases not matched to a gene: 4. CDR1 MNHNY and CDR2 SVGAGI come from the germline V gene (reference sequence). This CDR3 region has 15 residues. DNA for the CDR3: TGTGCCAGCAGGGGACTAGCGGGGGGTGGGGAGACCCAGTACTTC. Protein: CASRGLAGGGETQYF.